This is a list of T cell receptor beta chains from one sample in a study of shared clonotypes between healthy human individuals. Here immunoSEQ multiplex PCR was the method, and the copy in TCRdb shows in-frame clones only, minus some. This table has 450,000 to 500,000 clones, 81% appearing once. Source material: PBMCs. These receptors came from a woman between 40 and 55 years old in good health. Some clones in this sample may be carry-over from other donors' samples. Both conserved end residues are part of each CDR3. A D gene is named only where the DNA matches it firmly. Not every row has a clone size; where given, it reads once, few, many or a size class.

size: -; J: TRBJ2-1; D: TRBD2; V: TRBV6-1; CDR3: CASKGGSKVGEQFF; DNA: TGTGCCAGCAAGGGCGGGAGCAAGGTTGGTGAGCAGTTCTTC
size: few; J: TRBJ2-4; D: -; V: TRBV5-3; CDR3: CARSARESGIQYF; DNA: TGTGCCAGAAGCGCCAGGGAGTCCGGCATTCAGTACTTC
size: -; J: TRBJ2-5; D: -; V: TRBV6-5; CDR3: CASSRDSEETQYF; DNA: TGTGCCAGCAGCCGAGACAGTGAAGAGACCCAGTACTTC
size: once; J: TRBJ2-1; D: -; V: TRBV5-1; CDR3: CASSLGGSISYNEQFF; DNA: TGCGCCAGCAGCTTGGGCGGGTCTATCTCCTACAATGAGCAGTTCTTC
size: -; J: TRBJ2-5; D: -; V: TRBV6-1; CDR3: CASSRRFQDQETQYF; DNA: TGTGCCAGCAGTCGGAGATTCCAAGATCAAGAGACCCAGTACTTC
size: -; J: TRBJ2-7; D: -; V: TRBV7-9; CDR3: CASSLGGVSYEQYF; DNA: TGTGCCAGCAGCTTAGGAGGGGTCTCCTACGAGCAGTACTTC
size: -; J: TRBJ2-1; D: TRBD1; V: TRBV9; CDR3: CASSLNRGDEQFF; DNA: TGTGCCAGCAGCTTGAACAGGGGAGATGAGCAGTTCTTC
size: -; J: TRBJ2-1; D: -; V: TRBV27; CDR3: CASRTPGGSYNEQFF; DNA: TGTGCCAGCCGCACCCCGGGTGGGTCCTACAATGAGCAGTTCTTC
size: -; J: TRBJ2-2; D: -; V: TRBV6-1; CDR3: CASSEMRNTGELFF; DNA: TGTGCCAGCAGTGAAATGAGGAACACCGGGGAGCTGTTTTTT
size: once; J: TRBJ2-7; D: TRBD1; V: TRBV5-1; CDR3: CASSLGDRASYEQYF; DNA: TGCGCCAGCAGCTTGGGTGACAGGGCTTCCTACGAGCAGTACTTC
size: -; J: TRBJ1-2; D: -; V: TRBV19; CDR3: CASSIDVDRTYGYTF; DNA: TGTGCCAGTAGTATAGATGTCGACAGGACCTATGGCTACACCTTC
size: -; J: TRBJ2-3; D: -; V: TRBV4-2; CDR3: CASSHGDGDTDTQYF; DNA: TGTGCCAGCAGCCATGGGGACGGGGACACAGATACGCAGTATTTT
size: -; J: TRBJ1-2; D: -; V: TRBV7-9; CDR3: CASSPAGETYGYTF; DNA: TGTGCCAGCAGCCCGGCCGGGGAAACCTATGGCTACACCTTC
size: -; J: TRBJ2-2; D: -; V: TRBV19; CDR3: CASRGRGAQGQVGELFF; DNA: TGTGCCAGTAGGGGAAGGGGGGCTCAGGGCCAAGTCGGGGAGCTGTTTTTT
size: many; J: TRBJ2-7; D: TRBD1; V: TRBV10-3; CDR3: CAISELQGVWEQYF; DNA: TGTGCCATCAGTGAACTACAGGGGGTATGGGAGCAGTACTTC
size: -; J: TRBJ1-1; D: TRBD1; V: TRBV28; CDR3: CASSLRQGGTEAFF; DNA: TGTGCCAGCAGTCTCCGACAGGGGGGGACTGAAGCTTTCTTT
size: -; J: TRBJ1-2; D: TRBD1; V: TRBV4-1; CDR3: CASSQDPGQGHGYTF; DNA: TGCGCCAGCAGCCAAGACCCGGGACAGGGGCACGGCTACACCTTC
size: -; J: TRBJ2-2; D: -; V: TRBV1; CDR3: CTSSQSRPRDSPNTGELFF; DNA: TGCACCAGCAGCCAATCGAGACCCCGGGACAGCCCGAACACCGGGGAGCTGTTTTTT
size: few; J: TRBJ2-3; D: TRBD2; V: TRBV7-9; CDR3: CASSSSGSTDTQYF; DNA: TGTGCCAGCAGCTCTAGCGGTAGCACAGATACGCAGTATTTT
size: -; J: TRBJ2-7; D: TRBD1; V: TRBV4-2; CDR3: CASSQGTGGYGEQYF; DNA: TGTGCCAGCAGCCAAGGGACAGGGGGCTATGGGGAGCAGTACTTC
size: -; J: TRBJ2-1; D: TRBD1; V: TRBV28; CDR3: CASSFGQGNLDEQFF; DNA: TGTGCCAGCAGTTTCGGACAGGGGAACCTGGATGAGCAGTTCTTC
size: -; J: TRBJ1-5; D: -; V: TRBV5-5; CDR3: CASSAQGGPQHF; DNA: TGTGCCAGCAGCGCACAGGGAGGCCCCCAGCATTTT
size: -; J: TRBJ2-5; D: -; V: TRBV10-3; CDR3: CAISGQAQETQYF; DNA: TGTGCCATCAGTGGACAGGCCCAAGAGACCCAGTACTTC
size: -; J: TRBJ2-3; D: -; V: TRBV29-1; CDR3: CSVVAARHTQYF; DNA: TGCAGCGTTGTCGCAGCAAGGCATACGCAGTATTTT
size: -; J: TRBJ2-5; D: -; V: TRBV6-5; CDR3: CASSYAGQGGETQYF; DNA: TGTGCCAGCAGTTACGCCGGACAGGGAGGGGAGACCCAGTACTTC
size: -; J: TRBJ2-3; D: -; V: TRBV28; CDR3: CASSLPSTDTQYF; DNA: TGTGCCAGCAGTCTCCCGAGCACAGATACGCAGTATTTT
size: -; J: TRBJ1-4; D: -; V: TRBV4-2; CDR3: CASSQEGPGRGGEKLFF; DNA: TGTGCCAGCAGCCAAGAGGGACCAGGGAGGGGTGGGGAAAAACTGTTTTTT
size: -; J: TRBJ1-3; D: -; V: TRBV25-1; CDR3: CASSDDSSGNTIYF; DNA: TGTGCCAGCAGTGATGATAGCTCTGGAAACACCATATATTTT
size: -; J: TRBJ2-2; D: -; V: TRBV30; CDR3: CAWSRGTIAAGELFF; DNA: TGTGCCTGGAGTAGGGGGACTATTGCGGCCGGGGAGCTGTTTTTT
size: -; J: TRBJ2-2; D: -; V: TRBV9; CDR3: CASSVGGGPNTGELFF; DNA: TGTGCCAGCAGCGTAGGAGGCGGGCCCAACACCGGGGAGCTGTTTTTT
size: -; J: TRBJ2-3; D: -; V: TRBV2; CDR3: CAKGGSTDTQYF; DNA: TGTGCCAAGGGCGGGAGCACAGATACGCAGTATTTT
size: -; J: TRBJ1-5; D: -; V: TRBV28; CDR3: CASSLLQGGPNQPQHF; DNA: TGTGCCAGCAGTCTCCTACAAGGGGGACCCAATCAGCCCCAGCATTTT
size: -; J: TRBJ1-4; D: TRBD1; V: TRBV28; CDR3: CASSSPGQGVKLFF; DNA: TGTGCCAGCAGTTCGCCGGGACAGGGAGTAAAACTGTTTTTT
size: -; J: TRBJ1-2; D: -; V: TRBV21-1; CDR3: CASSAGTDANYGYTF; DNA: TGTGCCAGCAGCGCAGGGACGGATGCCAACTATGGCTACACCTTC
size: -; J: TRBJ2-7; D: TRBD1; V: TRBV18; CDR3: CASSPGLDRGLGEQYF; DNA: TGTGCCAGCTCACCCGGCCTGGACAGGGGGTTAGGGGAGCAGTACTTC